This paragraph reports one T cell receptor beta chain. The data stem from a study of blood T cell repertoires in COVID-19. Original methodology: Estimation of nucleated cell counts relied on the amplification of reference gene primers. TCRdb's copy holds only in-frame clones and misses some; the assay was immunoSEQ multiplex PCR. V and J calls and clone size are as listed in that table; D and trimming were resolved from the DNA. The sample lists more than 250,000 clones, around 90% occurring once. CDR1 and CDR2 from the germline V gene are SGHVS and FQNEAQ. The CDR3 runs to 15 residues. The V end lost 1 base, the J end lost 5 bases, and 12 bases lay between the germline ends.

The sequencing sample was made of PBMCs or T cells enriched from blood (not recorded which). The origin of this receptor is a woman younger than 30 with acute COVID-19. V is TRBV7-8 and J is TRBJ2-1; perhaps TRBD2 as D (5 bases). CDR3: CASSLVGRPNNEQFF. DNA for the CDR3: TGTGCCAGCAGCTTAGTGGGGAGACCCAACAATGAGCAGTTCTTC.